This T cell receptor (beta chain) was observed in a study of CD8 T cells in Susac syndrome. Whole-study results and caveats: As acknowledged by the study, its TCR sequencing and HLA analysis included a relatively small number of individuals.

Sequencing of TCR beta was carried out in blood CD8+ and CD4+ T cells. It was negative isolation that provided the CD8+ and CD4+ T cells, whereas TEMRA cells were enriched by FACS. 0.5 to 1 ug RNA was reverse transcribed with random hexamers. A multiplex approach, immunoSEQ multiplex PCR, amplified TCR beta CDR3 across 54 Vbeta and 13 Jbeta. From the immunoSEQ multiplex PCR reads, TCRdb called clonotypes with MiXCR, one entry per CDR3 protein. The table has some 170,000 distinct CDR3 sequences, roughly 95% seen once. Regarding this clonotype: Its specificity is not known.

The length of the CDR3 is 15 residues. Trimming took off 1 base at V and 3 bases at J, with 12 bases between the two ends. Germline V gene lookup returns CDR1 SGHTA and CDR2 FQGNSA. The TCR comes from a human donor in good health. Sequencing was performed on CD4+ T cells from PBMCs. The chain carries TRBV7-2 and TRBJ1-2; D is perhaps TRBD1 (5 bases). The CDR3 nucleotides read TGTGCCAGCAGCTTAGACAGGAGTCTTCACTATGGCTACACCTTC. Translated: CASSLDRSLHYGYTF.